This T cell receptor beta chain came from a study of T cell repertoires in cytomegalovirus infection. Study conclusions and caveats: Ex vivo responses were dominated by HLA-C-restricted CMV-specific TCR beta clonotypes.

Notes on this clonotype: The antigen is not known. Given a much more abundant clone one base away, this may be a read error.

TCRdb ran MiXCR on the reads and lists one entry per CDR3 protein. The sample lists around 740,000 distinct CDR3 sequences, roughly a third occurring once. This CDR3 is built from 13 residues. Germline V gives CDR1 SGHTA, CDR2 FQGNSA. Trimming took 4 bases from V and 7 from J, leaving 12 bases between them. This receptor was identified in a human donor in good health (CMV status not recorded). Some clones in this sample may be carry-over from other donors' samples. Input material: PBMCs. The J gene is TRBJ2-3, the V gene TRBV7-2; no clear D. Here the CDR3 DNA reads TGTGCCAGCAGCTCCCCGAGGATGTATACGCAGTATTTT. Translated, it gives CASSSPRMYTQYF.